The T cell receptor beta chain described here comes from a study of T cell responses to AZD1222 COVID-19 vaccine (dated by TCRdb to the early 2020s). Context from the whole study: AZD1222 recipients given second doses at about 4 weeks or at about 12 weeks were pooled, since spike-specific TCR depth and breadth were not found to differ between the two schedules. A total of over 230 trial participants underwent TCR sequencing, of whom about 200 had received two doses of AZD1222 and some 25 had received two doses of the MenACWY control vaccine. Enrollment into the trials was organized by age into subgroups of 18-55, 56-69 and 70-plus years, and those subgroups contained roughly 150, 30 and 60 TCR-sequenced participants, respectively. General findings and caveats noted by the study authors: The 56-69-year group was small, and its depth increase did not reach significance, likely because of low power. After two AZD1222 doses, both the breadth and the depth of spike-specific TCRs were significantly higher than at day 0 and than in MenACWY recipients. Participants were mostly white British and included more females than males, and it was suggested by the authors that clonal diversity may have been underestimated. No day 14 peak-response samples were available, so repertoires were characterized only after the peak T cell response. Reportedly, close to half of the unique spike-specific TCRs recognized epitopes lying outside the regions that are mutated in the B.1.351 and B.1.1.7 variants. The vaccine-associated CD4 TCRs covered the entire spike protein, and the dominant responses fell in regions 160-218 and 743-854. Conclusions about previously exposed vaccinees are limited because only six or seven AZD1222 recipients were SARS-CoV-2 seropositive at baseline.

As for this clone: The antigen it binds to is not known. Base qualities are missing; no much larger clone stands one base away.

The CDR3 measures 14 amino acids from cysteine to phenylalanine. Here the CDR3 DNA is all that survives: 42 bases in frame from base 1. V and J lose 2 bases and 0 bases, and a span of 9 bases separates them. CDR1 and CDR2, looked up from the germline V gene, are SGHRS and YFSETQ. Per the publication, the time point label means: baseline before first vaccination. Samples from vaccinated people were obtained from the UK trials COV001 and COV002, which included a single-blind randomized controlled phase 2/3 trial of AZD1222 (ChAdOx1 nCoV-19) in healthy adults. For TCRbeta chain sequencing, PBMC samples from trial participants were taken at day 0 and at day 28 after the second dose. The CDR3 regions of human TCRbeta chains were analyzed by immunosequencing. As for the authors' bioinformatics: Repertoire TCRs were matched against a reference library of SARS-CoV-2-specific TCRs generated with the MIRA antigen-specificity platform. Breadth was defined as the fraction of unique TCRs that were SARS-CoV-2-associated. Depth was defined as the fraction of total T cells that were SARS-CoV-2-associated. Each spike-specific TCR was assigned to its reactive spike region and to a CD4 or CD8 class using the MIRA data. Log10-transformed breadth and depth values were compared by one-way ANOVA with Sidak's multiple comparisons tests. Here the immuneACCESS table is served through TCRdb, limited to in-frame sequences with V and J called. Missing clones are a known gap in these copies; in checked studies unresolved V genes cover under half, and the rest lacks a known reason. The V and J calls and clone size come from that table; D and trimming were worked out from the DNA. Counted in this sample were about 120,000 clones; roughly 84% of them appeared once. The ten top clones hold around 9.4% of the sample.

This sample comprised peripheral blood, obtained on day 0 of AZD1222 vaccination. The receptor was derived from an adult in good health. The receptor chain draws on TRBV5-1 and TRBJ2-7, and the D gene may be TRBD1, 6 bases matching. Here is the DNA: TGCGCCAGCAGCTTCCAGGGGAGCTCCTACGAGCAGTACTTC. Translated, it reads CASSFQGSSYEQYF.